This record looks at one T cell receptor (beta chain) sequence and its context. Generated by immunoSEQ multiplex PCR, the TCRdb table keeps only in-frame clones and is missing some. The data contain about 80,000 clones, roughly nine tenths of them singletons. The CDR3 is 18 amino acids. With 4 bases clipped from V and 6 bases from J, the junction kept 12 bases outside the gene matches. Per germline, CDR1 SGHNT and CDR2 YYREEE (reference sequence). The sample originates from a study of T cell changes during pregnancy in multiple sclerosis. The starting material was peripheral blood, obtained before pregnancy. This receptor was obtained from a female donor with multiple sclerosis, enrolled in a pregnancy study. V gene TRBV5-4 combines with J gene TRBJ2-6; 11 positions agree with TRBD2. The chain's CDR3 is CASSPGLAALRVANVLTF. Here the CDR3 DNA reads TGTGCCAGCAGCCCGGGACTAGCGGCCCTTCGCGTGGCCAACGTCCTGACTTTC.